The clone carrying this TCR beta chain was counted only a few times. The antigen remains undetermined. Genomic DNA was the PCR template. A primer set of 30 forward and 13 reverse primers amplified the CDR3. TCRdb re-called the multiplex PCR reads through MiXCR, storing one row per CDR3 protein. The table lists 280,000 or so distinct CDR3 sequences, around 47% of them singletons. Trimming removed 0 bases at V and 3 bases at J, with 7 bases between. Germline values: CDR1 LGHNA, CDR2 YSLEER. This CDR3 is built from 14 residues. The data derive from a study of type 1 and type 2 diabetes patients. Study conclusions and caveats: Type 2 diabetes and control samples shared highly correlated V and J usage, averaging about 0.97.

This receptor was obtained from a man aged 18 to 30 with type 2 diabetes. The sample taken for sequencing was peripheral blood mononuclear cells (PBMCs). V is TRBV4-3 and J is TRBJ2-3; no firm D call. The CDR3 protein is CASSQEGRTDTQYF. CDR3 bases: TGCGCCAGCAGCCAAGAAGGGCGGACAGATACGCAGTATTTT.